This T cell receptor (beta chain) appears in the sequencing data of a study of neurological immune-mediated disorders (dated by TCRdb to about 2019). General notes on the study: The study compared peripheral blood TCR-beta repertoires of HTLV-I-associated myelopathy (HAM/TSP) patients, multiple sclerosis patients and healthy controls using UMI-based sequencing. The approximately 99 TCR-beta libraries included longitudinal samples, technical triplicates and paired sorted CD4+ and CD8+ T-cell subsets alongside PBMC samples. Of the approximately 68 subjects in the cohort, about 14 were HAM/TSP patients, around 34 were multiple sclerosis patients, and some 20 were healthy controls. Broader findings and caveats from the paper: TCR clonal expansion was highest in HAM/TSP patients and lowest in MS patients, with MS patients falling below even healthy controls. Expanded clones from different subjects shared no identical CDR3 amino acid sequences, which suggests that TCR-beta repertoires were private in all groups.

The healthy controls were volunteers from a blood bank in Maryland, USA. TCR libraries for sorted subsets were made from over 750,000 sorted CD4+ or CD8+ T cells. Peripheral blood was subjected to Ficoll-Hypaque density gradient centrifugation to isolate PBMCs, which were then cryopreserved in liquid nitrogen. The study also sequenced paired sorted CD4+ and CD8+ subsets from healthy controls, HAM/TSP patients and MS patients. cDNA synthesis used template-switch 5'RACE with a primer carrying a 10-nucleotide random unique molecular identifier tagging each TCR transcript. Every sequencing run yielded over 170 million TCR-beta sequences covering 15-18 subjects. The RNeasy kit was used to extract total RNA. The KAPA Real-time Library Amplification kit was used to amplify TCR-beta VDJ regions with primers targeting the TCR constant region and the 5'RACE anchor. Sample indexes and Illumina adaptors were added in a first PCR, and a second PCR then increased library yield. After Ampure bead purification, the TCR product of roughly 650 bp was size-selected on a 2% E-gel SizeSelection system. Library quality was checked on a Bioanalyzer, concentration was measured with Qubit, and libraries were quantified with the Kapa Library Quantification kit before pooling. Libraries were sequenced paired-end 2 x 150 bp on an Illumina HiSeq 2500. To increase sequence diversity, about 24-32% phiX was spiked into each library pool. The published analysis was carried out like this. The quality-filtered reads were processed with the UMI-based MiGEC pipeline, whose error correction step removed more than 80% of the raw TCR sequences. VDJ genes were aligned to IMGT germline references, and each clonotype was defined by a unique CDR3 amino acid sequence together with V-J genes. Clonal expansion, Shannon diversity and CDR3 relatedness (CalcPairwiseDistances, ClusterSamples) were evaluated with VDJtools, and phylogenetic trees were built with CLCbio workbench. Expanded clones were defined as having at least 8 unique UMIs, based on coefficient-of-variation modelling across technical triplicates. TCRdb passed the public sequencing reads through fastp at Q25 and MiXCR, retaining productive beta sequences. Each CDR3 protein appears once, grouped with its most common genes and DNA. These V and J calls are TCRdb output, not the study's own analysis. This sample holds fewer than 40,000 distinct CDR3 sequences; 4% were observed only once. Roughly 25% of the sample is held by the ten biggest clonotypes.

Taken from the germline V gene, the CDR1 and CDR2 loops are SGHRS and YFSETQ. The CDR3 holds 15 amino acids from the cysteine to the phenylalanine. Left in the record is the CDR3 DNA by itself, 45 bases read in frame from the first base. V drops 0 bases and J drops 0 bases, leaving 6 bases in between. This clonotype has ten or more counts. Its antigen target is currently unknown. No base quality information exists; no much larger clone differs at one position. The sequence was obtained from a woman between 40 and 50 years old in good health. The sequenced sample consisted of CD4+ T cells from blood. The V and J genes are TRBV5-1 and TRBJ1-4, with no reliable assignment of the D segment. The CDR3 corresponds to CASSLATATNEKLFF. The nucleotide sequence reads TGCGCCAGCAGCTTGGCCACCGCAACTAATGAAAAACTGTTTTTT.